This TCR beta chain was sequenced in a study of CD8 T cells in ankylosing spondylitis. Study observations and caveats: Among TCR beta sequences, a motif of eight highly homologous variants appeared characteristic of ankylosing spondylitis blood. As reported, disease-linked clones showed significant enrichment in matched ankylosing spondylitis synovial fluid. Earlier reports found some motif variants in synovial fluid and blood in reactive arthritis.

Trimming cost V 1 base and J 5 bases, with 12 bases left between them. Per germline, CDR1 DFQATT and CDR2 SNEGSKA (reference sequence). The CDR3 length is 14 residues. The authors made TCR beta libraries by quantitative 5'-RACE with molecular barcodes. MiXCR, applied by TCRdb to the 5' RACE reads, yields one record per CDR3 protein. The sample has about 700,000 distinct CDR3 sequences, around 20% seen once. This clonotype came up a few times. The target antigen is unknown. The clonotype was recovered from a male donor with ankylosing spondylitis. The specimen sequenced was blood, either unsorted or a sorted T cell fraction (not recorded which). This rearrangement joins TRBV20-1 to TRBJ1-5, with D possibly matching TRBD1 (5 bases). The CDR3 DNA follows: TGCAGTGCTAGAGTTGGAGGGGAGCATCAGCCCCAGCATTTT. It encodes CSARVGGEHQPQHF.